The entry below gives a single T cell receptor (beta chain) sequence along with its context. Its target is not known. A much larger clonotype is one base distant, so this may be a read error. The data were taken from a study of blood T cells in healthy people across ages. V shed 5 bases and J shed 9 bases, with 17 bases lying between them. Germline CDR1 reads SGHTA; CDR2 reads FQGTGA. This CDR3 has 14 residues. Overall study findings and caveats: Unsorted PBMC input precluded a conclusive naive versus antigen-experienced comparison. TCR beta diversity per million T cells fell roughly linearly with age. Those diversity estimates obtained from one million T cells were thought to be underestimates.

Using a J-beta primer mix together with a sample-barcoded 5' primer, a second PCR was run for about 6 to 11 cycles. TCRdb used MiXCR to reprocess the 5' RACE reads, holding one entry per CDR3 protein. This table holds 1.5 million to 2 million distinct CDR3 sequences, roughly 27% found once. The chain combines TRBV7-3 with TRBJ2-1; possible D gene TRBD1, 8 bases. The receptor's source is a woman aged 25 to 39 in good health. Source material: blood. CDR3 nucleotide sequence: TGTGCCAGCAGCCCAAGCGGGACAGGCGGTGAGCAGTTCTTC. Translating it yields CASSPSGTGGEQFF.